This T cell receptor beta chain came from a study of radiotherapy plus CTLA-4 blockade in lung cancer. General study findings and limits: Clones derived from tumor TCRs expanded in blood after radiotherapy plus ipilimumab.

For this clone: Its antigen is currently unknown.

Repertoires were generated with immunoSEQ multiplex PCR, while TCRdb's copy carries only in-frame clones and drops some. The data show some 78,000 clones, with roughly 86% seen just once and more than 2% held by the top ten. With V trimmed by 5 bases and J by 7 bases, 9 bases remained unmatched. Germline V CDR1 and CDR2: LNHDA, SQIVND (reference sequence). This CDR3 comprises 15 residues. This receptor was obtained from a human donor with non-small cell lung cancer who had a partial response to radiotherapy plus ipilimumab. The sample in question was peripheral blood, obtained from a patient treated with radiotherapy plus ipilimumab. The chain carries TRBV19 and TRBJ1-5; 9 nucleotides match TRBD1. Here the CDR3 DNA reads TGTGCCAGTAGTCTGGGACAGGGCATCGGACAGCCCCAGCATTTT. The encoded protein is CASSLGQGIGQPQHF.